The 26 T cell receptor beta chains below were found in one sample sequenced in a study of cytomegalovirus exposure and HLA in healthy donors. The study ran its PCR with 60 Vbeta and 13 Jbeta primers. The data were produced by immunoSEQ multiplex PCR, yet TCRdb's version contains in-frame clones alone and is incomplete. The sample contains approximately 170,000 clones, around 80% of which appear only once. The specimen sequenced was PBMCs. The receptors stem from a woman aged 40 to 50 in good health and CMV-seropositive.

This clone was observed a handful of times. The rearrangement uses TRBV2 and TRBJ1-5, with 7 positions matching TRBD1. This CDR3 region has 15 residues. V was pared by 3 bases and J by 4 bases, with 6 bases of the junction left unmatched. Germline assignment: CDR1 SNHLY and CDR2 FYNNEI. CDR3 protein: CASSELTGSNQPQHF. The DNA of the CDR3 is TGTGCCAGCAGTGAGTTGACAGGGTCGAATCAGCCCCAGCATTTT.

The chain uses TRBV27 and TRBJ2-4; the D gene is possibly TRBD2 (6 bases). The ends were cut back, 6 bases at V and 6 bases at J, with 12 bases in the middle. Germline V gives CDR1 MNHEY, CDR2 SMNVEV (reference sequence). The CDR3 length is 13 residues. The chain's CDR3 is CASRSTSRNIQYF. CDR3 nucleotides: TGTGCCAGCAGATCTACTAGCAGAAACATTCAGTACTTC.

This chain connects TRBV18 to TRBJ2-7; TRBD1 might be the D (5 bases). Trimming pared 3 bases from V and 6 bases from J, leaving 12 bases between. Germline V gene sequence: CDR1 KGHSH, CDR2 LQKENI. CDR3 length: 13 residues. The CDR3 protein is CASSPTSGFEQYF. In DNA, the CDR3 is TGTGCCAGCTCACCGACATCAGGGTTCGAGCAGTACTTC.

V and J are TRBV27 and TRBJ2-6, with D perhaps TRBD1 (6 bases). The CDR3 has 18 residues. With 8 bases removed from V and 2 bases from J, the gap between germline ends came to 22 bases. Germline V gives CDR1 MNHEY, CDR2 SMNVEV (reference sequence). CDR3 coding DNA: TGTGCCAGCTCCGTACAATTCAGGGGCCGCCCTGGGGCCAACGTCCTGACTTTC. Protein sequence: CASSVQFRGRPGANVLTF.

V is TRBV28 and J is TRBJ1-2; TRBD1 aligns across 8 bases. This CDR3 has 14 amino acids. Germline assignment: CDR1 MDHEN and CDR2 SYDVKM. The V segment lost 5 bases and the J segment 4 bases; nucleotides outside the gene matches: 6. CDR3 protein: CASSADRVGYGYTF. The CDR3 nucleotides read TGTGCCAGCAGTGCGGACAGGGTAGGCTATGGCTACACCTTC.

V is TRBV28 and J is TRBJ1-5, with 7 bases fitting TRBD1. The CDR3 length is 14 residues. V was clipped by 2 bases and J by 7 bases; unmatched bases: 5. The germline gives CDR1 MDHEN, CDR2 SYDVKM. In DNA form, the CDR3 reads TGTGCCAGCAGTTTAGTGGGACAGCACCAGCCCCAGCATTTT. The encoded protein is CASSLVGQHQPQHF.

Remarks on this clone: The sample has other DNA sequences that encode this CDR3 too. V is TRBV7-9 and J is TRBJ1-3; a possible D gene is TRBD1 (5 bases). This CDR3 is built from 15 residues. The germline V gene encodes CDR1 SEHNR and CDR2 FQNEAQ (reference sequence). Trimming pared 5 bases from V and 2 bases from J, leaving 13 bases between. The CDR3 region has the DNA TGTGCCAGCAGCCCGAAGCTCAGGGCTGGAAACACCATATATTTT. It translates to CASSPKLRAGNTIYF.

Worth noting for this clone: Relative to the germline gene, one junction end is altered; a read error may explain this. V and J are TRBV27 and TRBJ1-2; D not certain. The CDR3 spans 18 residues. Germline assignment: CDR1 MNHEY and CDR2 SMNVEV (reference sequence). The CDR3 coding sequence is TGTGCCAACAGTCCCACCCGCAGGTCGTCCCTCTCGTCCTATGGCTACACCTTC. Protein product: CANSPTRRSSLSSYGYTF.

The chain combines TRBV6-5 with TRBJ2-7; 7 bases map to TRBD1. CDR1 and CDR2 from the germline V gene are MNHEY and SVGAGI. The CDR3 is made up of 14 amino acids. Trimming took 7 bases from V and 5 from J; bases not matched to a gene: 11. The CDR3 protein is CASKDPGQLDEQYF. In DNA form, the CDR3 reads TGTGCCAGCAAAGATCCGGGACAGCTCGACGAGCAGTACTTC.

This sequence joins TRBV16 and TRBJ1-2; D remains ambiguous. The germline V gene encodes CDR1 KGHSY and CDR2 FQNENV. This CDR3 comprises 12 residues. Trimming stripped 1 base from V and 9 bases from J, with 9 bases between. The CDR3 DNA reads as TGTGCCAGCAGCCAATTGTCCCTTAGCTACACCTTC. Translating gives CASSQLSLSYTF.

CDR3 sequence (DNA): TGTGCCAGCGAACCAGACAGGCGCACTGAAGCTTTCTTT. Protein sequence: CASEPDRRTEAFF. The V and J genes are TRBV6-6 and TRBJ1-1; possible D gene TRBD1, 6 bases. CDR1 and CDR2 from the germline V gene are MNHNY and SVGAGI (reference sequence). CDR3 length: 13 residues. Deletions cut 8 bases from V and 4 bases from J, with 14 bases between.

V gene TRBV7-9 combines with J gene TRBJ2-1; D is possibly TRBD2 (5 bases). Looked up from germline, CDR1 is SEHNR and CDR2 is FQNEAQ (reference sequence). The V end was cut by 4 bases, the J end by 9 bases, with 10 bases between. This CDR3 is built from 12 residues. The CDR3 coding sequence is TGTGCCAGCAGCTACGGTGAGGGTGAGCAGTTCTTC. Its translation is CASSYGEGEQFF. Drawing the rest from reference TRBV7-9 and TRBJ2-1, the complete variable domain is DTGVSQNPRHKITKRGQNVTFRCDPISEHNRLYWYRQTLGQGPEFLTYFQNEAQLEKSRLLSDRFSAERPKGSFSTLEIQRTEQGDSAMYLCASSYGEGEQFFGPGTRLTVL.

This clone showed up just a few times. This chain uses TRBV7-6 with TRBJ2-3; TRBD2 matches 14 bases. J was trimmed by 4 bases and V by 4 bases; bases with no gene match: 10. CDR3 length: 18 amino acids. CDR1 SGHVS and CDR2 FNYEAQ come from the germline V gene. CDR3 loop: CASSSMPTSGGAADTQYF. The CDR3 DNA sequence: TGTGCCAGCAGCTCTATGCCGACTAGCGGGGGGGCCGCAGATACGCAGTATTTT.

In this sample, this clone turned up a few times. The rearrangement joins TRBV28 to TRBJ1-2, with D maybe TRBD1 (5 bases). This CDR3 is 17 amino acids long. Trimming took 5 bases from V and 0 from J, leaving 19 bases between them. Germline-derived CDR1 and CDR2 are MDHEN and SYDVKM. In DNA, the CDR3 is TGTGCCAGCAGTAAAGGGCAGGGATGGAGTTCTAACTATGGCTACACCTTC. Translating it yields CASSKGQGWSSNYGYTF.

For this clone: Other DNA sequences in the sample encode the same CDR3. This chain uses TRBV19 with TRBJ1-2; TRBD1 aligns across 7 bases. V gave up 4 bases and J gave up 6 bases; unmatched junction bases: 8. Germline V gene data show CDR1 as LNHDA and CDR2 as SQIVND (reference sequence). The CDR3 loop spans 14 amino acids. The CDR3 nucleotides are TGTGCCAGTAGTACTACAACAGGGGTGGATGGCTACACCTTC. Its translation is CASSTTTGVDGYTF.

V is TRBV6-5 and J is TRBJ1-6, with 9 bases that match TRBD1. Germline CDR1 reads MNHEY; CDR2 reads SVGAGI. The CDR3 is 15 amino acids. V was pared by 8 bases and J by 2 bases, with 4 bases of the junction left unmatched. The CDR3, as DNA: TGTGCCAGCGGACAGGGGAGGACCTATAATTCACCCCTCCACTTT. Its protein product is CASGQGRTYNSPLHF.

This chain connects TRBV30 to TRBJ1-3; 9 bases match TRBD1. The CDR3 consists of 17 residues. Germline CDR1 and CDR2: GTSNPN and SVGIG (reference sequence). The junction had 11 bases not matched to a gene; V was cut back by 3 bases and J by 2 bases. The CDR3 loop is CAWRPPDRGSPGNTIYF. As DNA, the CDR3 is TGTGCCTGGAGGCCCCCGGACAGGGGATCACCTGGAAACACCATATATTTT. The full variable domain, rest sourced from reference TRBV30 and TRBJ1-3, is SQTIHQWPATLVQPVGSPLSLECTVEGTSNPNLYWYRQAAGRGLQLLFYSVGIGQISSEVPQNLSASRPQDRQFILSSKKLLLSDSGFYLCAWRPPDRGSPGNTIYFGEGSWLTVV.

V and J are TRBV11-2 and TRBJ2-7; D unresolved. Germline CDR1 and CDR2: SGHAT and FQNNGV. The CDR3 is 14 amino acids. Trimming removed 1 base from V and 0 bases from J, with 7 bases in between. CDR3 bases: TGTGCCAGCAGCTTAGTTACAGACTCCTACGAGCAGTACTTC. It is translated as CASSLVTDSYEQYF. Full variable domain (rest looked up from reference TRBV11-2 and TRBJ2-7): EAGVAQSPRYKIIEKRQSVAFWCNPISGHATLYWYQQILGQGPKLLIQFQNNGVVDDSQLPKDRFSAERLKGVDSTLKIQPAKLEDSAVYLCASSLVTDSYEQYFGPGTRLTVT.

The chain is built from TRBV6-1 and TRBJ2-2, with 7 nucleotides matching TRBD1. The CDR3 extends over 12 amino acids. The V and J ends lost 10 bases and 5 bases, in that order; junction bases with no gene match: 4. Germline assignment: CDR1 MNHNS and CDR2 SASEGT. This chain's CDR3 is CATDRSTGELFF. The CDR3 region has the DNA TGTGCCACGGACAGGTCTACCGGGGAGCTGTTTTTT.

The chain carries TRBV30 and TRBJ1-2, with TRBD1 as a possible D gene (6 bases). Between the trimmed V and J ends, which lost 2 bases and 2 bases, there was a span of 12 bases. Looked up from germline, CDR1 is GTSNPN and CDR2 is SVGIG (reference sequence). This CDR3 has 14 residues. In nucleotides, the CDR3 is TGTGCCTGGAGTTACAGGGATTCGAACTATGGCTACACCTTC. It codes for CAWSYRDSNYGYTF.

This sequence joins TRBV5-1 and TRBJ2-7; D not resolved. The V gene lost 3 bases and the J gene lost 3 bases, with 10 bases spanning the gap. Germline V lookup: CDR1 SGHRS, CDR2 YFSETQ. CDR3 length: 13 amino acids. CDR3 sequence reads: CASSYDGDYEQYF. CDR3 in DNA: TGCGCCAGCAGCTATGACGGAGACTACGAGCAGTACTTC.

V and J are TRBV2 and TRBJ1-4, with D perhaps matching TRBD1 (5 bases). V lost 6 bases to trimming and J lost 8 bases, with 10 bases between them. Per germline, CDR1 SNHLY and CDR2 FYNNEI. The CDR3 has 12 residues. The CDR3 reads CASRWTLEKLFF. For the CDR3, the DNA is TGTGCCAGCAGATGGACACTCGAAAAACTGTTTTTT.

The V call is TRBV5-6, the J call TRBJ1-1; D is perhaps TRBD1 (6 bases). CDR3 size: 18 residues. The germline V gene has CDR1 SGHDT and CDR2 YYEEEE. Trimming removed 4 bases at V and 0 bases at J, with 22 bases between. The CDR3 coding sequence is TGTGCCAGCAGCCCGTCCCGGGACAAGTTCCCTTTGAACACTGAAGCTTTCTTT. Protein: CASSPSRDKFPLNTEAFF.

V is TRBV5-6 and J is TRBJ2-3; the D is unclear. V was shortened by 2 bases and J by 6 bases, with 16 bases between the two germline ends. Germline V CDR1 and CDR2: SGHDT, YYEEEE. CDR3 size: 15 residues. The CDR3 DNA reads as TGTGCCAGCAGCTTTATCGGTGGTCGCGCTGATACGCAGTATTTT. Protein: CASSFIGGRADTQYF.

The chain recombines TRBV7-8 with TRBJ2-2, with D possibly TRBD2 on 5 matching bases. Trimming stripped 3 bases from V and 5 bases from J, with 7 bases between. CDR3 size: 13 residues. CDR1 is SGHVS and CDR2 is FQNEAQ in the germline V gene. The CDR3 sequence is CASSLRETGELFF. CDR3 DNA: TGTGCCAGCAGCTTGAGGGAAACCGGGGAGCTGTTTTTT.

The rearrangement uses TRBV28 and TRBJ2-7, with D possibly TRBD1 on 6 matching bases. The V gene's germline CDR1 is MDHEN and CDR2 SYDVKM. V lost 8 bases and J 3 bases, leaving 23 bases between the germline ends. There are 16 residues in the CDR3. The CDR3 loop is CASVIKGGRGYYEQYF. Written as DNA, the CDR3 is TGTGCCAGCGTCATAAAAGGGGGACGTGGCTACTACGAGCAGTACTTC.